This passage covers 15 T cell receptor beta chains from one sample sequenced in a study of shared clonotypes between healthy human individuals (dated by TCRdb to about 2020). Library construction relied on the immunoSEQ multiplex PCR assay. TCRdb carries this immuneACCESS record with in-frame sequences only. Its versions omit some clonotypes, under half of them owing to an unresolved V gene in the studies checked, with the rest unexplained. Across this sample there are 1.4 million to 1.5 million clones, with roughly 96% seen only once. Roughly 1.2% of the sample rests with the top ten. The sample was naive CD4+ T cells sorted from blood. The cell subset or site label corresponds to: CD45RA+ positively selected. The source is a man aged 25-40 years in good health.

The chain recombines TRBV18 with TRBJ2-5; a possible D gene is TRBD2 (6 bases). The last part of the DNA fits TRBJ2-7 better; the J call may be wrong. Germline V lookup: CDR1 KGHSH, CDR2 LQKENI. CDR3 size: 14 residues. CDR3 nucleotides: TGTGCCAGCTCTCTGGCCGGCGGGGACGACGAGCAGTACTTC. Residues: CASSLAGGDDEQYF.

J is TRBJ2-1 and V is TRBV5-1, with unresolved D. The germline gives CDR1 SGHRS, CDR2 YFSETQ. The CDR3 is 17 amino acids. Trimming took off 0 bases at V and 8 bases at J, with 21 bases between the two ends. The CDR3 DNA sequence: TGCGCCAGCAGCTTGGGGGCACAGTCACCGAAACTGGATGAGCAGTTCTTC. It encodes CASSLGAQSPKLDEQFF.

The chain has TRBV14 and TRBJ2-3; weak D call: TRBD1 (6 bases). Germline loops: CDR1 SGHDN, CDR2 FVKESK. This CDR3 contains 14 residues. V shed 4 bases and J shed 9 bases, with 17 bases lying between them. Here the CDR3 reads CASSPLSNRDTQYF. The CDR3 DNA reads as TGTGCCAGCAGCCCCCTATCGAACAGGGACACGCAGTATTTT.

This chain uses TRBV19 with TRBJ1-1; D ambiguous. Germline CDR1 and CDR2: LNHDA and SQIVND (reference sequence). The CDR3 is 14 residues long. The V and J ends lost 3 bases and 1 base respectively, with 9 bases between them. CDR3 loop: CASSIQRGNTEAFF. As DNA, the CDR3 is TGTGCCAGTAGTATTCAGCGGGGGAACACTGAAGCTTTCTTT.

CDR3 bases: TGCGCCAGCAGCCCCGGGGCTAACCAAGAGACCCAGTACTTC. This sequence encodes CASSPGANQETQYF. V is TRBV5-1 and J is TRBJ2-5; D assignment may be TRBD1 or TRBD2 (5 bases each). This CDR3 is built from 14 residues. The V gene's germline CDR1 is SGHRS and CDR2 YFSETQ. The V end was cut by 4 bases, the J end by 0 bases, with 10 bases between.

The chain links TRBV9 to TRBJ2-5; 10 bases agree with TRBD2. Germline lookup yields CDR1 SGDLS and CDR2 YYNGEE. The CDR3 contains 15 residues. The trim removed 3 bases at V and 7 bases at J, leaving 9 bases unmatched. The CDR3 DNA reads TGTGCCAGCAGCGGGACTAGCGGCCGCCTACGGACCCAGTACTTC. Residues: CASSGTSGRLRTQYF.

The CDR3, as DNA: TGTGCCAGCAGTTTATCGCGGGGCCCACGGGAGCCCCAGCATTTT. As protein: CASSLSRGPREPQHF. The chain has TRBV27 and TRBJ1-5; possibly TRBD1 for D (5 bases). The CDR3 is made up of 15 amino acids. V shed 0 bases and J shed 8 bases, with 14 bases lying between them. Germline lookup yields CDR1 MNHEY and CDR2 SMNVEV (reference sequence).

This sequence joins TRBV9 and TRBJ2-7, with 12 bases lining up with TRBD1. The CDR3 consists of 15 residues. CDR1 and CDR2 from the germline V gene are SGDLS and YYNGEE. V lost 3 bases and J lost 6; bases outside the gene matches: 7. This chain's CDR3 is CASSGTGTGGVEQYF. The CDR3 DNA sequence: TGTGCCAGCAGCGGGACCGGGACAGGGGGCGTCGAGCAGTACTTC. Supplemented by reference TRBV9 and TRBJ2-7, the full variable domain reads DSGVTQTPKHLITATGQRVTLRCSPRSGDLSVYWYQQSLDQGLQFLIQYYNGEERAKGNILERFSAQQFPDLHSELNLSSLELGDSALYFCASSGTGTGGVEQYFGPGTRLTVT.

V is TRBV13 and J is TRBJ2-7; TRBD1 aligns across 11 bases. The trim removed 10 bases at V and 7 bases at J, leaving 6 bases unmatched. This CDR3 is built from 12 residues. Germline V gives CDR1 PRHDT, CDR2 FYEKMQ (reference sequence). The CDR3, as DNA: TGTGCCATCGGGACAGGGGGTCGGGAGCAGTACTTC. This gives the protein CAIGTGGREQYF.

The rearrangement joins TRBV7-9 to TRBJ1-1, with D perhaps TRBD1 (5 bases). Germline lookup yields CDR1 SEHNR and CDR2 FQNEAQ (reference sequence). The CDR3 totals 13 residues. V was clipped by 4 bases and J by 4 bases, with 10 bases between them. This chain's CDR3 is CASSSQGVTEAFF. Written as DNA, the CDR3 is TGTGCCAGCAGCTCCCAGGGAGTCACTGAAGCTTTCTTT.

This sequence joins TRBV6-4 and TRBJ1-1, with a weak D call TRBD1 (6 bases). The V gene lost 6 bases and the J gene lost 8 bases, with 16 bases spanning the gap. Germline values: CDR1 MRHNA, CDR2 SNTAGT. The CDR3 has 13 residues. The DNA of the CDR3 is TGTGCCAGCAGACAGGGCGGTAAGGGGGAAGCTTTCTTT. Residues: CASRQGGKGEAFF.

The chain carries TRBV20-1 and TRBJ2-3; no definite D call. Trimming shortened V by 7 bases and J by 4 bases, and 9 bases separated the two germline ends. The CDR3 length is 11 residues. Germline V gene lookup returns CDR1 DFQATT and CDR2 SNEGSKA (reference sequence). CDR3 residues: CSVKGADTQYF. The CDR3 nucleotides read TGCAGTGTTAAGGGCGCAGATACGCAGTATTTT.

This sequence joins TRBV10-2 and TRBJ2-2, with 12 positions matching TRBD2. Per the germline V gene, CDR1 is WSHSY and CDR2 is SAAADI. This CDR3 comprises 17 residues. After removal of 2 bases from V and 4 bases from J, the junction contained 5 bases not matched to a gene. CDR3: CASSEPRLAGVTGELFF. For the CDR3, the DNA is TGCGCCAGCAGTGAGCCCCGACTAGCGGGAGTCACCGGGGAGCTGTTTTTT.

This sequence joins TRBV11-2 and TRBJ2-7; 7 nucleotides align to TRBD1. The CDR3 contains 16 residues. Looked up from germline, CDR1 is SGHAT and CDR2 is FQNNGV. Trimming cost V 5 bases and J 3 bases; bases outside gene matches: 13. CDR3 sequence: CASSRRTGTINYEQYF. In DNA, the CDR3 is TGTGCCAGCAGCCGACGGACAGGAACGATAAACTACGAGCAGTACTTC.

The chain links TRBV28 to TRBJ1-2; the D gene is possibly TRBD1 (6 bases). Trimming took 8 bases from V and 1 from J, leaving 17 bases between them. This CDR3 contains 15 residues. CDR1 is MDHEN and CDR2 is SYDVKM in the germline V gene. CDR3 nucleotides: TGTGCCAGCTCGGGGACACTGGGGCTTAACTATGGCTACACCTTC. Translated, it gives CASSGTLGLNYGYTF.